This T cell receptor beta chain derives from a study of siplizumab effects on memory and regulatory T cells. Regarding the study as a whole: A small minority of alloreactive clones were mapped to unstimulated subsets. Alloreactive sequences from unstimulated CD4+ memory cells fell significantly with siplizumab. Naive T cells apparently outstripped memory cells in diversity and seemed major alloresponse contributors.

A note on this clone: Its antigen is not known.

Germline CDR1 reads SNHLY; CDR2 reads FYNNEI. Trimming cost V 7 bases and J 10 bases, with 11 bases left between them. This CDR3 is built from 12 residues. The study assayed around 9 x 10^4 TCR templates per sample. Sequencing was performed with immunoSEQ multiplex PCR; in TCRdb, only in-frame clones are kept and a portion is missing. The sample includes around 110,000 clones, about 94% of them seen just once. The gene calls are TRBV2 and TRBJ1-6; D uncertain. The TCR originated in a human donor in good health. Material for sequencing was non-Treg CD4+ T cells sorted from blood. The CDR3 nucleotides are TGTGCCAGCAAAAGGGCGGGGTCACCCCTCCACTTT. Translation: CASKRAGSPLHF.